This T cell receptor (beta chain) appears in the sequencing data of a study of naive and memory T cell subsets. Described treatment: skin biopsy from PPD injection site in Mantoux-positive individual. Cells were not sorted; total RNA input targeted 1 to 1000 ng. Reverse transcription of blood and skin TCR RNA was primed at alpha and beta constant regions. In TCRdb, the UMI-ligation and nested PCR reads were re-called with MiXCR into one record per CDR3 protein. The data hold about 20,000 distinct CDR3 sequences, with 8.5% to 10% observed a single time. This clonotype was found many times. Unmatched junction bases numbered 14, after V lost 5 bases and J lost 6 bases. In germline, CDR1 is MDHEN, CDR2 SYDVKM. The CDR3 totals 18 residues.

The specimen was skin, collected from a tuberculin skin test site. The source of this sequence is an adult in good health. The chain joins TRBV28 to TRBJ2-3; 13 positions match TRBD2. CDR3 coding DNA: TGTGCCAGCAGTCCCCTTTCCGGGACTAGCGGGGAAGGGGATACGCAGTATTTT. Encoded protein: CASSPLSGTSGEGDTQYF.